This T cell receptor beta chain comes out of a study of T cell repertoires in cytomegalovirus infection. This CDR3 spans 16 amino acids. V lost 6 bases and J lost 2, with 16 bases in between. The germline CDR1 and CDR2 sequences are KGHDR and SFDVKD. TCRdb processed the reads anew with MiXCR; each CDR3 protein has one entry. The data hold 680,000 or so distinct CDR3 sequences, with less than 40% observed a single time. The chain is built from TRBV24-1 and TRBJ2-1; either TRBD1 or TRBD2 may fit D (5 bases each). The source material was PBMCs. This clonotype was obtained from a human donor in good health (CMV status not recorded). Some clones in this sample may be carry-over from other donors' samples. The DNA for the CDR3 is TGTGCCACCAGTAAAAACCGGGACGGAACCTACAATGAGCAGTTCTTC. Translation gives CATSKNRDGTYNEQFF.